Listed here is a single T cell receptor beta chain. Its specificity is unknown. Data came from immunoSEQ multiplex PCR; TCRdb stores just in-frame clones and leaves some out. Found here are 45,000 to 60,000 clones, about 80% of them singletons; the top ten hold approximately 15%. The data stem from a study of identifying expanded T cells in peripheral blood. Study outcomes and limitations: Differentially abundant clones: roughly 1.2 between replicates, approximately 16 at two to three weeks, less than 25 at four.

The sequence was obtained from a person between 18 and 75 years old in good health. Sequenced sample: blood.

CDR3 loop: CASSLFLTSGTSGEQFF. In DNA, the CDR3 is TGTGCCAGCAGCCTGTTCCTGACCTCCGGGACTAGCGGGGAGCAGTTCTTC. J is TRBJ2-1 and V is TRBV11-2; 12 bases fit TRBD2. The CDR3 loop spans 17 amino acids. Germline loops: CDR1 SGHAT, CDR2 FQNNGV. The trim removed 5 bases at V and 10 bases at J, leaving 15 bases unmatched.